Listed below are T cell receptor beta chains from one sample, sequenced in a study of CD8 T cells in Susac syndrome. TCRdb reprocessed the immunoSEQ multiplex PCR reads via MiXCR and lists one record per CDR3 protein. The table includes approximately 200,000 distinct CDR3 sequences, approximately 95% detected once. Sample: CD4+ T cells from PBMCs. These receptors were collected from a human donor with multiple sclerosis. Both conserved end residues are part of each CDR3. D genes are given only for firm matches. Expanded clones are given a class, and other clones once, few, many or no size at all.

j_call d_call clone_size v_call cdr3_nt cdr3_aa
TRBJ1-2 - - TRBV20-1 TGCAGCATCGGTGGGACTTATGGCTACACCTTC CSIGGTYGYTF
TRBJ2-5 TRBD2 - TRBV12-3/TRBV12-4 TGTGCCAGCAGTAATAGCGGGGGCGGGGAGACCCAGTACTTC CASSNSGGGETQYF
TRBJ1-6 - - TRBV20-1 TGCAGTGCTAGTAAGGGGAATTCACCCCTCCACTTT CSASKGNSPLHF
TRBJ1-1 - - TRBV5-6 TGTGCCAGCAGCTTGGTGGGGCAGGGAGAGACTGAAGCTTTCTTT CASSLVGQGETEAFF
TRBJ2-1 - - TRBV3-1 TGTGCCAGCAGCCAAAGGATTTGGCTACCCAAGACTAGCTCCTACAATGAGCAGTTCTTC CASSQRIWLPKTSSYNEQFF
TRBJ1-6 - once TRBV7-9 TGTGCCAGCAGCTTAGCGCCACAACCCCTCCACTTT CASSLAPQPLHF
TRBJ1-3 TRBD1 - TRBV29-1 TGCAGCGTGGGCAGGGGGTCTGATGGAAACACCATATATTTT CSVGRGSDGNTIYF
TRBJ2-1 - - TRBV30 TGTTCTAGTGGGGGGGCGACGACCTACAATGAGCAGTTCTTC CSSGGATTYNEQFF
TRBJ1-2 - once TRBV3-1 TGTGCCAGCAGCCCCCAAGCGGGGGGAAGCTATGGCTACACCTTC CASSPQAGGSYGYTF
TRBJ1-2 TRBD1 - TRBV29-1 TGCAGCGTGCTGGACAGGGACTATGGCTACACCTTC CSVLDRDYGYTF
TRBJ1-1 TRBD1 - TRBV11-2 TGTGCCAGCAGCCGCACGGGGGAGGGGGCGGCTGAAGCTTTCTTT CASSRTGEGAAEAFF
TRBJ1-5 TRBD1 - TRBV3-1 TGTGCCAGCAGCCAAGATTGGGGACAGCCGAATCAGCCCCAGCATTTT CASSQDWGQPNQPQHF
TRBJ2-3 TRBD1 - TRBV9 TGTGCCAGCAGCGTGTCGGGACAGGGGGCAGATACGCAGTATTTT CASSVSGQGADTQYF
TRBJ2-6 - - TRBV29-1 TGCAGCGTTGAGGGGCAGGGGGGCTCTGGGGCCAACGTCCTGACTTTC CSVEGQGGSGANVLTF